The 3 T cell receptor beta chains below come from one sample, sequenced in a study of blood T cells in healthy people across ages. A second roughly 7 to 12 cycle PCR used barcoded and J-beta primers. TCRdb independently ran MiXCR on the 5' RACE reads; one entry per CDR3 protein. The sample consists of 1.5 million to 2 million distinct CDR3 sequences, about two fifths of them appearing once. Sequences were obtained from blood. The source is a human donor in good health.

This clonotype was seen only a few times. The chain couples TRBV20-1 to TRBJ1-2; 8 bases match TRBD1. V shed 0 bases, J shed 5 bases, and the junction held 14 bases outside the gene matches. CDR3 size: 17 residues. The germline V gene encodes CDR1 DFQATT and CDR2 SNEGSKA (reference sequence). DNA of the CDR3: TGCAGTGCTAGAGATCAGCGGACAGGGTATTCGGAATATGGCTACACCTTC. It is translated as CSARDQRTGYSEYGYTF.

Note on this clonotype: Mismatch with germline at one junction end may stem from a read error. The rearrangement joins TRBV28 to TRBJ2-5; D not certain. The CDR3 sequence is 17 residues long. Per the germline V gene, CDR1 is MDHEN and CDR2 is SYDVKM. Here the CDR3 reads CACSPRRRFQTQETQYF. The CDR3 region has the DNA TGTGCCTGCAGTCCCCGGCGGAGATTCCAAACACAAGAGACCCAGTACTTC. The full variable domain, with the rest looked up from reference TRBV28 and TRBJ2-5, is DVKVTQSSRYLVKRTGEKVFLECVQDMDHENMFWYRQDPGLGLRLIYFSYDVKMKEKGDIPEGYSVSREKKERFSLILESASTNQTSMYLCACSPRRRFQTQETQYFGPGTRLLVL.

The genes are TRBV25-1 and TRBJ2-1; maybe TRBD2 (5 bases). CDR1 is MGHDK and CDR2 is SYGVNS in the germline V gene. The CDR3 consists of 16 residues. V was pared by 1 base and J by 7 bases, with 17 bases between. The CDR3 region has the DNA TGTGCCAGCAGTGAATGGAGTGGACTCGGGGAGAATGAGCAGTTCTTC. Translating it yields CASSEWSGLGENEQFF.